This TCR beta chain originates from a study of human T cells and chemical hapten exposure. Study at large: Application of 0.01% DPC to the upper back was done by patch test, with a reading at 6 days.

The time point: patch test 1, 2 weeks after DPC sensitization. Treatment indicated: therapeutic diphenylcyclopropenone sensitization with weekly scalp DPC. Blood collection took place prior to placing each patch test. Looked up from germline, CDR1 is MNHEY and CDR2 is SVGEGT. This CDR3 is 15 amino acids long. V gave up 4 bases and J gave up 4 bases, with 14 bases separating them. This clonotype appeared many times. What it binds is not known. Study-level findings and limits: DPC sensitization produced no change in TCRs with frequency above 1 in 1000.

TCRdb independently ran MiXCR on the RACE reads; one entry per CDR3 protein. The table records 370,000 or so distinct CDR3 sequences, around 5% of them present only once. The sequences come from whole blood, collected in connection with sensitization to the hapten diphenylcyclopropenone (DPC). The source of this sequence is a woman between 45 and 65 years old with alopecia areata. Some clones in this sample may be carry-over from other donors' samples. The rearrangement uses TRBV6-2 or TRBV6-3 and TRBJ1-5; tentatively, D is TRBD1 (6 bases). CDR3 nucleotide sequence: TGTGCCAGCAGTTGGACAGACGGGCCTAATCAGCCCCAGCATTTT. Encoded protein: CASSWTDGPNQPQHF.